A single sample is the source of the 16 T cell receptor beta chains below, sequenced in a study of vaccination and CD4 T cells after COVID-19. No antigen is known for these receptors. An Oncomine TCR Beta short-read assay was used to sequence the DNA from cultured CD4+ T cells. TCRdb fed the PCR reads into MiXCR, producing one record per CDR3 protein. This table holds over 950 distinct CDR3 sequences, around 16% found once. Described treatment: approximately nine-day PBMC culture with coronavirus spike peptide pools or control peptides (ViraFEST assay). The collection of CD4+ T cells from the unexposed donor took place before the COVID-19 pandemic (2011-2018). Specimen: CD4+ T cells from blood, cultured in vitro. The receptors stem from a human donor in good health.

This clonotype is large within its sample. The genes are TRBV2 and TRBJ2-1, with 13 bases aligning to TRBD2. The V and J ends lost 10 bases and 6 bases, in that order; junction bases with no gene match: 6. This CDR3 spans 14 amino acids. Per the germline V gene, CDR1 is SNHLY and CDR2 is FYNNEI. CDR3 DNA: TGTGCCATCCCCGGGACTAGCGGGGCCAATGAGCAGTTCTTC. This codes for CAIPGTSGANEQFF.

This clonotype qualifies as medium-sized (0.01 to 0.1%). This chain joins TRBV28 and TRBJ1-5; TRBD1 matches at 7 bases. V trimming: 4 bases; J trimming: 0 bases; junction bases outside the gene matches: 9. CDR3 length: 17 residues. Germline V gene data show CDR1 as MDHEN and CDR2 as SYDVKM. CDR3 nucleotides: TGTGCCAGCAGTTCCATATGGGACAGAGATAGCAATCAGCCCCAGCATTTT. Its protein is CASSSIWDRDSNQPQHF.

For the CDR3, the DNA is TGTGCCAGCTCATCACAAGAGACCCAGTACTTC. Residues: CASSSQETQYF. This sequence joins TRBV18 and TRBJ2-5; D gene ambiguous. Per the germline V gene, CDR1 is KGHSH and CDR2 is LQKENI. V lost 5 bases to trimming and J lost 2 bases, with 3 bases between them. The CDR3 loop spans 11 amino acids.

This clonotype was observed a few times. V usage is TRBV7-3 and J usage is TRBJ2-3; D call uncertain. This CDR3 contains 15 residues. Germline V gene sequence: CDR1 SGHTA, CDR2 FQGTGA. Trimming removed 1 base from V and 1 base from J, with 9 bases in between. DNA of the CDR3: TGTGCCAGCAGCTTAATGGGTGGTGGCACAGATACGCAGTATTTT. Translating gives CASSLMGGGTDTQYF.

A few counts support this clonotype. The chain has TRBV15 and TRBJ2-6, with D perhaps matching TRBD1 or TRBD2 (5 bases each). The CDR3 has 14 amino acids. The ends were cut back, 3 bases at V and 2 bases at J, with 5 bases in the middle. The germline gives CDR1 LNHNV, CDR2 YYDKDF (reference sequence). CDR3 amino acids: CATSRGAGANVLTF. The DNA of the CDR3 is TGTGCCACCAGCAGGGGGGCTGGGGCCAACGTCCTGACTTTC.

This clonotype was detected only a few times. V usage is TRBV2 and J usage is TRBJ1-6; D call uncertain. The germline CDR1 and CDR2 sequences are SNHLY and FYNNEI. The V end lost 7 bases, the J end lost 6 bases, and 13 bases lay between the germline ends. The length of the CDR3 is 14 residues. In DNA, the CDR3 is TGTGCCAGCATTCCATATACGGGTAATTCACCCCTCCACTTT. Protein: CASIPYTGNSPLHF.

Only a few counts were recorded for this clonotype. The chain couples TRBV11-2 to TRBJ2-7, with TRBD2 as a possible D gene (5 bases). V lost 5 bases and J lost 2, with 16 bases in between. Germline assignment: CDR1 SGHAT and CDR2 FQNNGV. This CDR3 contains 15 residues. CDR3 region: CASSPRSRRTYEQYF. DNA for the CDR3: TGTGCCAGCAGCCCAAGGTCCAGGAGGACCTACGAGCAGTACTTC.

By share of the sample, this clonotype is medium-sized. The CDR3 bases are TGCAGTGCTAGAGATCCTAGCGGGAGATATGAGCAGTTCTTC. This encodes CSARDPSGRYEQFF. J is TRBJ2-1 and V is TRBV20-1; 10 nucleotides match TRBD2. This CDR3 region has 14 residues. The germline V gene has CDR1 DFQATT and CDR2 SNEGSKA (reference sequence). Trimming at V came to 0 bases and at J to 8 bases, leaving 4 bases not matched to a gene.

In its sample, this clonotype was seen a few times. This chain uses TRBV6-2 or TRBV6-3 with TRBJ1-3, with D tentatively TRBD1 (6 bases). The CDR3 runs 16 residues. Per the germline V gene, CDR1 is MNHEY and CDR2 is SVGEGT. Trimming stripped 5 bases from V and 0 bases from J, with 14 bases between. The CDR3 reads CASSRWTDSSGNTIYF. The DNA for the CDR3 is TGTGCCAGCAGTCGATGGACAGATAGCTCTGGAAACACCATATATTTT.

The rearrangement uses TRBV3-1 and TRBJ1-1, with D possibly matching TRBD1 (5 bases). The CDR3 is 15 residues long. Trimming shortened V by 4 bases and J by 3 bases, and 15 bases separated the two germline ends. Germline CDR1 is LGHDT and CDR2 is YNNKEL (reference sequence). This CDR3 is CASSLGTYSDTEAFF. In nucleotides, the CDR3 is TGTGCCAGCAGCCTAGGGACCTATTCGGACACTGAAGCTTTCTTT.

This clonotype is medium-sized (0.01 to 0.1%). The chain combines TRBV27 with TRBJ1-6; 9 positions agree with TRBD1. The CDR3 consists of 17 residues. The ends lost 2 bases at V and 4 bases at J; junction bases unmatched: 6. Germline V CDR1 and CDR2: MNHEY, SMNVEV (reference sequence). For the CDR3, the DNA is TGTGCCAGCAGTTTAAGGCTGGGACAGGGATATAATTCACCCCTCCACTTT. It codes for CASSLRLGQGYNSPLHF.

The chain combines TRBV11-3 with TRBJ2-1; 8 positions agree with TRBD2. V gave up 3 bases and J gave up 5 bases; unmatched junction bases: 6. The CDR3 length is 15 residues. The germline V gene encodes CDR1 SGHNT and CDR2 YENEEA. CDR3 region: CASSLPGGPHNEQFF. CDR3 DNA: TGTGCCAGCAGCTTGCCGGGGGGGCCCCACAATGAGCAGTTCTTC. Variable domain in full (rest from reference TRBV11-3 and TRBJ2-1): EAGVVQSPRYKIIEKKQPVAFWCNPISGHNTLYWYLQNLGQGPELLIRYENEEAVDDSQLPKDRFSAERLKGVDSTLKIQPAELGDSAVYLCASSLPGGPHNEQFFGPGTRLTVL.

V is TRBV5-4 and J is TRBJ2-1; D may be TRBD2 (5 bases). Trimming stripped 2 bases from V and 8 bases from J, with 14 bases between. This CDR3 is built from 14 residues. The V gene's germline CDR1 is SGHNT and CDR2 YYREEE (reference sequence). CDR3 coding DNA: TGTGCCAGCAGCTTTGCACTAGTGTTCGATGAGCAGTTCTTC. This codes for CASSFALVFDEQFF.

By share, this clonotype counts as medium-sized. The chain combines TRBV19 with TRBJ2-7; possibly TRBD1 or TRBD2 for D (5 bases each). The CDR3 is made up of 14 amino acids. V gave up 7 bases and J gave up 4 bases, with 17 bases separating them. Germline loops: CDR1 LNHDA, CDR2 SQIVND (reference sequence). Here the CDR3 reads CASTSGQGAYEQYF. In DNA form, the CDR3 reads TGTGCCAGTACCTCGGGGCAGGGTGCGTACGAGCAGTACTTC. Drawing the rest from reference TRBV19 and TRBJ2-7, the complete variable domain is DGGITQSPKYLFRKEGQNVTLSCEQNLNHDAMYWYRQDPGQGLRLIYYSQIVNDFQKGDIAEGYSVSREKKESFPLTVTSAQKNPTAFYLCASTSGQGAYEQYFGPGTRLTVT.

Notes on this clonotype: Given a much more abundant clone one base away, this may be a read error. This chain links TRBV7-2 with TRBJ2-2, with D unresolved. The germline gives CDR1 SGHTA, CDR2 FQGNSA. The CDR3 loop spans 16 amino acids. The DNA for the CDR3 is TGTGTCAGCAGCTTAGAAGTGGGGACGAACACCGGGGAGCTGTTTTTT. Translating it yields CVSSLEVGTNTGELFF.

This clonotype was counted only a few times. The V gene is TRBV6-2 or TRBV6-3, the J gene TRBJ1-1, with D possibly being TRBD1 (5 bases). The CDR3 has 13 residues. V was clipped by 4 bases and J by 4 bases, with 10 bases between them. Per the germline V gene, CDR1 is MNHEY and CDR2 is SVGEGT. CDR3 loop: CASSSVGGTEAFF. CDR3 DNA sequence: TGTGCCAGCAGTTCCGTCGGGGGCACTGAAGCTTTCTTT.